Shown below are 22 T cell receptor beta chains from a single sample sequenced in a study of beta chain features in type 1 diabetes. All of the isolated RNA was reverse transcribed, so expressed TCRB transcripts were sequenced. Some clones are missing from TCRdb's copy, which holds only in-frame ones; the method was immunoSEQ multiplex PCR. The sample consists of just over 450,000 clones, roughly 30% of them appearing once. Sequenced sample: naive CD4+ T cells from blood. Receptors were obtained from a man between 18 and 29 years old in good health.

The V gene is TRBV7-9, the J gene TRBJ2-7; unclear D gene. The germline CDR1 and CDR2 sequences are SEHNR and FQNEAQ (reference sequence). The CDR3 loop spans 13 amino acids. With 5 bases removed from V and 2 bases from J, the gap between germline ends came to 10 bases. The CDR3 DNA sequence: TGTGCCAGCAGCCGCGACACCGCCTACGAGCAGTACTTC. This codes for CASSRDTAYEQYF.

This clone has just a few counts. This rearrangement joins TRBV28 to TRBJ2-1; 9 bases match TRBD1. Germline CDR1 MDHEN, CDR2 SYDVKM. The CDR3 has 13 amino acids. With 6 bases clipped from V and 6 bases from J, the junction kept 3 bases outside the gene matches. Here the CDR3 DNA reads TGTGCCAGCAGGACGACAGGGGGCAATGAGCAGTTCTTC. Translation gives CASRTTGGNEQFF.

Comments on this clone: Other DNA sequences from this sample encode an identical CDR3 as well. The V call is TRBV27, the J call TRBJ2-5, with 12 bases lining up with TRBD2. The J segment lost 5 bases and the V segment lost 4 bases, leaving 2 bases of the junction unmatched. CDR3 length: 14 residues. The germline CDR1 and CDR2 sequences are MNHEY and SMNVEV (reference sequence). This CDR3 reads CASSSLAGGETQYF. In DNA form, the CDR3 reads TGTGCCAGCAGTTCTCTAGCGGGAGGGGAGACCCAGTACTTC.

This clone was counted only a few times. V is TRBV27 and J is TRBJ2-1, with D uncertain. This CDR3 contains 14 residues. V was trimmed by 0 bases and J by 8 bases, leaving 11 bases between them. From germline, CDR1 is MNHEY and CDR2 SMNVEV (reference sequence). CDR3 protein: CASSLSTVFYEQFF. In nucleotides, the CDR3 is TGTGCCAGCAGTTTATCCACAGTGTTCTATGAGCAGTTCTTC.

This chain joins TRBV28 and TRBJ1-5; weak D call: TRBD1 (5 bases). CDR1 MDHEN and CDR2 SYDVKM come from the germline V gene. This CDR3 is 16 amino acids long. With 4 bases removed from V and 1 base from J, the gap between germline ends came to 14 bases. The CDR3 bases are TGTGCCAGCAGTTCCCTCGGGGCAGGGAGCAATCAGCCCCAGCATTTT. Encoded protein: CASSSLGAGSNQPQHF.

In its sample, this clone was seen a few times. The V and J genes are TRBV7-9 and TRBJ1-3, with a weak D call TRBD1 (6 bases). Germline CDR1 SEHNR, CDR2 FQNEAQ (reference sequence). The length of the CDR3 is 15 residues. The V end was cut by 4 bases, the J end by 4 bases, with 14 bases between. The CDR3 DNA follows: TGTGCCAGCAGCTCCATGTGGGGGCCCGGAAACACCATATATTTT. Translated, it gives CASSSMWGPGNTIYF.

This clone turned up a few times. Additional DNA sequences in this sample encode the identical CDR3. CDR3 loop: CSVVGGAETQYF. CDR3 coding DNA: TGCAGCGTTGTAGGAGGGGCAGAGACCCAGTACTTC. The chain uses TRBV29-1 and TRBJ2-5; weak D call: TRBD2 (6 bases). CDR1 is SQVTM and CDR2 is ANQGSEA in the germline V gene. V was cut by 4 bases and J by 4 bases, with 10 bases left in between. The CDR3 contains 12 residues. The variable domain in full, completed from reference TRBV29-1 and TRBJ2-5, reads SAVISQKPSRDICQRGTSLTIQCQVDSQVTMMFWYRQQPGQSLTLIATANQGSEATYESGFVIDKFPISRPNLTFSTLTVSNMSPEDSSIYLCSVVGGAETQYFGPGTRLLVL.

The V and J genes are TRBV11-2 and TRBJ2-3; a weak D match, TRBD2 (6 bases). This CDR3 contains 15 residues. Between the trimmed V and J ends, which lost 5 bases and 1 base, there was a span of 13 bases. Germline V gene sequence: CDR1 SGHAT, CDR2 FQNNGV. This chain's CDR3 is CASSPGTGRTDTQYF. The CDR3 DNA is TGTGCCAGCAGCCCCGGGACTGGCCGCACAGATACGCAGTATTTT. The full variable domain, rest sourced from reference TRBV11-2 and TRBJ2-3, is EAGVAQSPRYKIIEKRQSVAFWCNPISGHATLYWYQQILGQGPKLLIQFQNNGVVDDSQLPKDRFSAERLKGVDSTLKIQPAKLEDSAVYLCASSPGTGRTDTQYFGPGTRLTVL.

About this clone itself: One junction end disagrees with the germline gene, perhaps due to a read error. The genes are TRBV7-7 and TRBJ2-1; a weak D match, TRBD1 (6 bases). The CDR3 spans 14 residues. Germline CDR1 and CDR2: SSHAT and FNYEAQ (reference sequence). This CDR3 reads CASTYRVSYNEQFF. The DNA of the CDR3 is TGTGCTAGCACCTACAGGGTTTCCTACAATGAGCAGTTCTTC.

The chain combines TRBV7-3 with TRBJ2-7, with 9 bases lining up with TRBD1. CDR1 and CDR2 from the germline V gene are SGHTA and FQGTGA. CDR3 length: 15 residues. J lost 4 bases, V lost 2 bases, and 6 bases had no gene match. The CDR3 loop reads CASSLSGQGFYEQYF. Here the CDR3 DNA reads TGTGCCAGCAGCTTATCGGGACAGGGTTTTTACGAGCAGTACTTC.

In its sample, this clone was seen a few times. Within the sample, other DNA sequences also encode this same CDR3. The chain joins TRBV9 to TRBJ2-2, with D maybe TRBD1 (5 bases). The germline gives CDR1 SGDLS, CDR2 YYNGEE. The CDR3 is 15 residues long. Trimming took off 0 bases at V and 1 base at J, with 7 bases between the two ends. CDR3 loop: CASSVGQGNTGELFF. The CDR3 DNA reads as TGTGCCAGCAGCGTAGGGCAGGGGAACACCGGGGAGCTGTTTTTT.

The rearrangement links TRBV15 to TRBJ2-7, with D perhaps matching TRBD1 or TRBD2 (5 bases each). The V end was cut by 5 bases, the J end by 5 bases, with 19 bases between. The CDR3 is 15 amino acids. CDR1 and CDR2 (germline): LNHNV, YYDKDF (reference sequence). This chain's CDR3 is CATSWSFQRGDEQYF. CDR3 DNA: TGTGCCACCAGCTGGAGCTTCCAGAGGGGCGACGAGCAGTACTTC.

This chain uses TRBV30 with TRBJ1-1; the D is unclear. The CDR3 spans 12 residues. The V end lost 4 bases, the J end lost 5 bases, and 11 bases lay between the germline ends. The germline CDR1 and CDR2 sequences are GTSNPN and SVGIG (reference sequence). In DNA form, the CDR3 reads TGTGCCTGGAAGCGCCGACAAACTGAAGCTTTCTTT. Translation gives CAWKRRQTEAFF.

This clone was detected a few times. This chain uses TRBV25-1 with TRBJ2-3; D remains unclear. The germline V gene encodes CDR1 MGHDK and CDR2 SYGVNS. Trimming left V 4 bases short and J 8 bases short, with 13 bases between. CDR3 length: 13 residues. This CDR3 reads CASSGQPMSTQYF. As DNA, the CDR3 is TGTGCCAGCAGTGGTCAGCCCATGAGTACGCAGTATTTT.

This clone was observed a handful of times. J is TRBJ2-1 and V is TRBV18; unclear D gene. The CDR3 is 14 residues long. The V and J ends lost 0 bases and 9 bases respectively, with 12 bases between them. Germline V gene sequence: CDR1 KGHSH, CDR2 LQKENI. CDR3 sequence: CASSPPLEPGEQFF. CDR3 DNA sequence: TGTGCCAGCTCACCACCGTTGGAGCCGGGTGAGCAGTTCTTC.

This clone was picked up a small number of times. V and J are TRBV7-9 and TRBJ2-7; 9 bases are a match to TRBD2. The CDR3 loop spans 16 amino acids. V lost 5 bases and J lost 0; bases outside the gene matches: 8. Germline CDR1 is SEHNR and CDR2 is FQNEAQ (reference sequence). The CDR3 DNA reads TGTGCCAGCAGCCATCCTAGCGGGACTAGCTCCTACGAGCAGTACTTC. It encodes CASSHPSGTSSYEQYF.

V usage is TRBV7-9 and J usage is TRBJ2-2, with D possibly being TRBD2 (5 bases). Trimming took 5 bases from V and 8 from J, leaving 18 bases between them. This CDR3 spans 15 amino acids. From germline, CDR1 is SEHNR and CDR2 FQNEAQ (reference sequence). The CDR3 DNA follows: TGTGCCAGCAGCGACCGGACGCGGGCTAGTGGGGAGCTGTTTTTT. The encoded protein is CASSDRTRASGELFF.

Regarding this clone: One end of the junction varies from germline; a read error may be responsible. V and J are TRBV7-2 and TRBJ2-7; 7 positions match TRBD2. The CDR3 contains 14 residues. Germline V gene lookup returns CDR1 SGHTA and CDR2 FQGNSA. The CDR3: CASSIAGPSYEQYF. CDR3 nucleotide sequence: TGTGCCAGCAGCATAGCGGGCCCGTCCTACGAGCAGTACTTC.

The chain carries TRBV6-5 and TRBJ1-4, with TRBD1 matching 7 bases. Germline V gene data show CDR1 as MNHEY and CDR2 as SVGAGI. After removal of 5 bases from V and 6 bases from J, the junction contained 3 bases not matched to a gene. The CDR3 spans 13 residues. CDR3 in amino acids: CASSPDRDEKLFF. Written as DNA, the CDR3 is TGTGCCAGCAGTCCCGACAGGGATGAAAAACTGTTTTTT.

J is TRBJ2-7 and V is TRBV2; D is undetermined. Per the germline V gene, CDR1 is SNHLY and CDR2 is FYNNEI. V was pared by 6 bases and J by 2 bases, with 11 bases between. CDR3 length: 13 amino acids. CDR3 nucleotides: TGTGCCAGCAGGGTAGGCACCACCTACGAGCAGTACTTC. Translation gives CASRVGTTYEQYF.

The rearrangement links TRBV30 to TRBJ2-3; no clear D gene. Between the trimmed V and J ends, which lost 1 base and 0 bases, there was a span of 14 bases. This CDR3 is 16 amino acids long. CDR1 and CDR2 from the germline V gene are GTSNPN and SVGIG (reference sequence). CDR3 nucleotides: TGTGCCTGGAGTGCAGGCCTGCAACCTAGCACAGATACGCAGTATTTT. It yields the protein CAWSAGLQPSTDTQYF.

V and J are TRBV7-2 and TRBJ2-5; TRBD1 aligns across 8 bases. CDR1 is SGHTA and CDR2 is FQGNSA in the germline V gene. V lost 1 base, J lost 5 bases, and 3 bases stayed unmatched. The length of the CDR3 is 14 residues. The CDR3: CASSLVTGEETQYF. The CDR3 DNA sequence: TGTGCCAGCAGCTTAGTGACAGGGGAGGAGACCCAGTACTTC. The full variable domain, in which reference TRBV7-2 and TRBJ2-5 provide the parts outside the CDR3, is GAGVSQSPSNKVTEKGKDVELRCDPISGHTALYWYRQSLGQGLEFLIYFQGNSAPDKSGLPSDRFSAERTGGSVSTLTIQRTQQEDSAVYLCASSLVTGEETQYFGPGTRLLVL.